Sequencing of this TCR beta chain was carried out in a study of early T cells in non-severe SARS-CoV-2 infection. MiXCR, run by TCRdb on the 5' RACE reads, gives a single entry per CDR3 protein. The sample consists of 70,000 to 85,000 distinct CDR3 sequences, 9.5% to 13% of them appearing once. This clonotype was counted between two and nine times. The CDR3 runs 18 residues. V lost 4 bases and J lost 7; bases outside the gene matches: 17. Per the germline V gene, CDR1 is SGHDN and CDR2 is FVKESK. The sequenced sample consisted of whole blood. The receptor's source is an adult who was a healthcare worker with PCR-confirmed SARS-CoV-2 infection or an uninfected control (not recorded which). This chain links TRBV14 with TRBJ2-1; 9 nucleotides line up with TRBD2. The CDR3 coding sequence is TGTGCCAGCAGCCCCCACTTTTCGACAAGCGGGGGGAGGAATGAGCAGTTCTTC. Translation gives CASSPHFSTSGGRNEQFF. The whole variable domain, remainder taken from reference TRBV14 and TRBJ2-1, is EAGVTQFPSHSVIEKGQTVTLRCDPISGHDNLYWYRRVMGKEIKFLLHFVKESKQDESGMPNNRFLAERTGGTYSTLKVQPAELEDSGVYFCASSPHFSTSGGRNEQFFGPGTRLTVL.